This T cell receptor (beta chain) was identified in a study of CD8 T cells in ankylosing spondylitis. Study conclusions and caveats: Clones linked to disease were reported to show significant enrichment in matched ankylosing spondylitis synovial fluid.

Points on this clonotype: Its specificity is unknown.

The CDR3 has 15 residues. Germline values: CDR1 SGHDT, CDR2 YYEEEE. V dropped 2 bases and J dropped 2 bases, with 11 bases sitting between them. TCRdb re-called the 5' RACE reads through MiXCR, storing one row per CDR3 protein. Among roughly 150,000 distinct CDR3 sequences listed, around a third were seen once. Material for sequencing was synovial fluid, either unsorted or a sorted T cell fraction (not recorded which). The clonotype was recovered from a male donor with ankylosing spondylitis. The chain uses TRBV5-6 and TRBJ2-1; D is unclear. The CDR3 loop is CASSFKARTYNEQFF. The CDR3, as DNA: TGTGCCAGCAGCTTCAAGGCACGCACCTACAATGAGCAGTTCTTC.